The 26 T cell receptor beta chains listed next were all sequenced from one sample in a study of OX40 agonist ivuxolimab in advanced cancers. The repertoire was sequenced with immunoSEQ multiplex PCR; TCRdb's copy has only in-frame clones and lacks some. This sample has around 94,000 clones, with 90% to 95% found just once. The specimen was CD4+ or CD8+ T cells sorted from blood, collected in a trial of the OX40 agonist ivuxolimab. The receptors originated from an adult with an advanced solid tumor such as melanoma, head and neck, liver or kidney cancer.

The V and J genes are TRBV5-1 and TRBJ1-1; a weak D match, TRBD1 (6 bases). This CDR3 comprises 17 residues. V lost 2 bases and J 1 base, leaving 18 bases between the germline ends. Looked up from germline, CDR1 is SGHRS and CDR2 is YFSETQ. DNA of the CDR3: TGCGCCAGCAGCTTACCCTTGGGGGGCACACCGAACACTGAAGCTTTCTTT. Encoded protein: CASSLPLGGTPNTEAFF.

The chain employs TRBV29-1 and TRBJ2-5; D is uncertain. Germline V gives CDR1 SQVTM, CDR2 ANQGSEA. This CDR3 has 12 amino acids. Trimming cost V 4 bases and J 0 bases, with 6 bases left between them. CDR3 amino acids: CSVGRNQETQYF. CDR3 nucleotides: TGCAGCGTTGGTAGGAACCAAGAGACCCAGTACTTC.

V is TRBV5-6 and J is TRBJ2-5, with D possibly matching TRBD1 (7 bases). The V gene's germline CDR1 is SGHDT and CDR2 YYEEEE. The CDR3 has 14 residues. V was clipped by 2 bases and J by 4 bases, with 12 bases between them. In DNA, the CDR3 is TGTGCCAGCAGCTTCAGGGGGGCCGGAGAGACCCAGTACTTC. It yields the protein CASSFRGAGETQYF. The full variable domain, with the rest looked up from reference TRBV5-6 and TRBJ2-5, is DAGVTQSPTHLIKTRGQQVTLRCSPKSGHDTVSWYQQALGQGPQFIFQYYEEEERQRGNFPDRFSGHQFPNYSSELNVNALLLGDSALYLCASSFRGAGETQYFGPGTRLLVL.

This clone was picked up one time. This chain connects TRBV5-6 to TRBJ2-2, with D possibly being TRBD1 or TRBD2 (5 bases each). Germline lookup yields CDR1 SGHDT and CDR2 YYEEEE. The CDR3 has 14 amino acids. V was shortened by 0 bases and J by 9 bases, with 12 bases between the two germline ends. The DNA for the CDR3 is TGTGCCAGCAGCTTGGCCCTCGGGGCTTGGGAGCTGTTTTTT. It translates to CASSLALGAWELFF. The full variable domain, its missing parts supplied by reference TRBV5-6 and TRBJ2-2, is DAGVTQSPTHLIKTRGQQVTLRCSPKSGHDTVSWYQQALGQGPQFIFQYYEEEERQRGNFPDRFSGHQFPNYSSELNVNALLLGDSALYLCASSLALGAWELFFGEGSRLTVL.

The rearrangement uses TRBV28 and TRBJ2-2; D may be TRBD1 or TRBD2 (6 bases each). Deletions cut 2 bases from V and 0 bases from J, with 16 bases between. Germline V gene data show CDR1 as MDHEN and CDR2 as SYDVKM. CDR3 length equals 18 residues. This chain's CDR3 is CASSLGGGLHPNTGELFF. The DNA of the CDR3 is TGTGCCAGCAGTTTAGGAGGGGGGCTGCATCCGAACACCGGGGAGCTGTTTTTT.

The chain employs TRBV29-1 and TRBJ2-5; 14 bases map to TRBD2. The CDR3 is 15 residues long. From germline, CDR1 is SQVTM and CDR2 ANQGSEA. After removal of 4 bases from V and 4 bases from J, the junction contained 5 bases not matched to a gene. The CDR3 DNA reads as TGCAGCGTTGGGGGACTAGCGGGAGAACGAGAGACCCAGTACTTC. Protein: CSVGGLAGERETQYF.

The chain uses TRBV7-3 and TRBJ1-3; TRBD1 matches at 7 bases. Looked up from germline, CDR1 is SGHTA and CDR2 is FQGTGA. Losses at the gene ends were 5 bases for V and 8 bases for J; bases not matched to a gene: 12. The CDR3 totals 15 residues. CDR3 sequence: CASSATGLSGDTIYF. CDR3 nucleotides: TGTGCCAGCAGCGCGACAGGGTTGAGCGGGGACACCATATATTTT.

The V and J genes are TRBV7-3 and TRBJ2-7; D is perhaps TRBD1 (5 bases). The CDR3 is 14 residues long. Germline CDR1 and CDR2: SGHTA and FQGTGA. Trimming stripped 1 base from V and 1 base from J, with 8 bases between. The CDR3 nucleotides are TGTGCCAGCAGCTTAAGCAGGGCATCCTACGAGCAGTACTTC. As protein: CASSLSRASYEQYF.

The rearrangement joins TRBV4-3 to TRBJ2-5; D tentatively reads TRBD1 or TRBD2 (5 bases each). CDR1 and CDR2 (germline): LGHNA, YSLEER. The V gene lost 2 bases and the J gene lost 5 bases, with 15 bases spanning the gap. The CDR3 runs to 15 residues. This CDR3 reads CASSQWGLRRETQYF. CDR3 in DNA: TGCGCCAGCAGCCAATGGGGGTTGCGCCGGGAGACCCAGTACTTC.

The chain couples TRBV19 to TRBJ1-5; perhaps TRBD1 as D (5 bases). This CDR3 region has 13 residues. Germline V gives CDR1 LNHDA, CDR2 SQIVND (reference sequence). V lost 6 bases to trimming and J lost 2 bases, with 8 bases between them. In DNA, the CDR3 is TGTGCCAGTAGCCCACAGGGCAATCAGCCCCAGCATTTT. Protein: CASSPQGNQPQHF.

The CDR3 loop is CASSQGAGPNEQFF. The CDR3 DNA is TGCGCCAGCAGCCAAGGCGCGGGACCCAATGAGCAGTTCTTC. This rearrangement joins TRBV4-3 to TRBJ2-1, with D perhaps matching TRBD2 (6 bases). Trimming shortened V by 1 base and J by 6 bases, and 10 bases separated the two germline ends. Looked up from germline, CDR1 is LGHNA and CDR2 is YSLEER. This CDR3 is 14 amino acids long.

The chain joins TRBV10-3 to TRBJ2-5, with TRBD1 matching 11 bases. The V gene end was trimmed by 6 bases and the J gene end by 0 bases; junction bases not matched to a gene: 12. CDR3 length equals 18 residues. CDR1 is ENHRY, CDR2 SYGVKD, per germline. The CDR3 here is CAIRPGTGGGQNQETQYF. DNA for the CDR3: TGTGCCATCAGGCCCGGGACAGGGGGAGGACAAAACCAAGAGACCCAGTACTTC.

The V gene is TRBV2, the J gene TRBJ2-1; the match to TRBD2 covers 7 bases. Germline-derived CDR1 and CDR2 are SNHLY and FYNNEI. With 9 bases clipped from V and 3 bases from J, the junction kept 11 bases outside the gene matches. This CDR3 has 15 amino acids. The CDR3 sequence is CASSRLASGYNEQFF. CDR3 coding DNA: TGTGCCAGTAGCCGCCTGGCTAGCGGCTACAATGAGCAGTTCTTC.

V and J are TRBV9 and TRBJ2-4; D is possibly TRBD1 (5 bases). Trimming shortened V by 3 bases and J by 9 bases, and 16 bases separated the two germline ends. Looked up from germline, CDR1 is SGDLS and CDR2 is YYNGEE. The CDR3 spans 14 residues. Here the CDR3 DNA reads TGTGCCAGCAGCGGGGATGGGGCTACGGGCATTCAGTACTTC. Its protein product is CASSGDGATGIQYF. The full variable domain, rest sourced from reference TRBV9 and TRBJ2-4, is DSGVTQTPKHLITATGQRVTLRCSPRSGDLSVYWYQQSLDQGLQFLIQYYNGEERAKGNILERFSAQQFPDLHSELNLSSLELGDSALYFCASSGDGATGIQYFGAGTRLSVL.

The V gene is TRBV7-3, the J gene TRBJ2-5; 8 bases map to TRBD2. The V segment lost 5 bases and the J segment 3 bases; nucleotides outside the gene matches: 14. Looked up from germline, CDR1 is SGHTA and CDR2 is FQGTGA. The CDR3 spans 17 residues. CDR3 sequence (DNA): TGTGCCAGCAGCCCACGGGGGGGTAGCGGGTCAAAAGAGACCCAGTACTTC. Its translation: CASSPRGGSGSKETQYF.

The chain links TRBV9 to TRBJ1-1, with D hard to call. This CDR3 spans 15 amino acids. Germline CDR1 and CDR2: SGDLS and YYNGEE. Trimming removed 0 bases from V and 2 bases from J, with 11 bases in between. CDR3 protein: CASSVVSRGNTEAFF. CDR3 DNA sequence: TGTGCCAGCAGCGTAGTATCCCGGGGTAACACTGAAGCTTTCTTT. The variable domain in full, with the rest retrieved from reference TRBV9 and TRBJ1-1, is DSGVTQTPKHLITATGQRVTLRCSPRSGDLSVYWYQQSLDQGLQFLIQYYNGEERAKGNILERFSAQQFPDLHSELNLSSLELGDSALYFCASSVVSRGNTEAFFGQGTRLTVV.

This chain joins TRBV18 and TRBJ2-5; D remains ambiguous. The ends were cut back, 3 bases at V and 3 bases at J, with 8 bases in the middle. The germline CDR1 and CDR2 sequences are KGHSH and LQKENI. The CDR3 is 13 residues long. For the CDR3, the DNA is TGTGCCAGCTCACCGGATTCGAAAGAGACCCAGTACTTC. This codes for CASSPDSKETQYF. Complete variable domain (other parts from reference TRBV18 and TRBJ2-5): NAGVMQNPRHLVRRRGQEARLRCSPMKGHSHVYWYRQLPEEGLKFMVYLQKENIIDESGMPKERFSAEFPKEGPSILRIQQVVRGDSAAYFCASSPDSKETQYFGPGTRLLVL.

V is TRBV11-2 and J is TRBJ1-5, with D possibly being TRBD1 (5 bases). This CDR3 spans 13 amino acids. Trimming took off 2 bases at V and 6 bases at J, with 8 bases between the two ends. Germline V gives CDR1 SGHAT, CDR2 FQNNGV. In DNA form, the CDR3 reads TGTGCCAGCAGCTTATCCGGGGCTCAGCCCCAGCATTTT. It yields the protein CASSLSGAQPQHF.

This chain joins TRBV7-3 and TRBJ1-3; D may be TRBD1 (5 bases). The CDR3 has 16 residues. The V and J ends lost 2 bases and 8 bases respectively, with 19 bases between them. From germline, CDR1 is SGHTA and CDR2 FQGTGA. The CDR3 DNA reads TGTGCCAGCAGCTTATCTTCGGGCCGAGGGGAAGACACCATATATTTT. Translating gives CASSLSSGRGEDTIYF.

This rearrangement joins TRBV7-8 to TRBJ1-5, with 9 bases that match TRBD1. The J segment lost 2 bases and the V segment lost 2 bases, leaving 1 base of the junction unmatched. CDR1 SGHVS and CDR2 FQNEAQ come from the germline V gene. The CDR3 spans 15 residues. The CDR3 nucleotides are TGTGCCAGCAGCTTACGGACAGGGGGCAATCAGCCCCAGCATTTT. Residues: CASSLRTGGNQPQHF.

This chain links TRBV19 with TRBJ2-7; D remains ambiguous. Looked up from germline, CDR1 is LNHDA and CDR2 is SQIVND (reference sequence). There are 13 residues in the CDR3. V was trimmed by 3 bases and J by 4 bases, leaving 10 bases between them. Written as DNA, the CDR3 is TGTGCCAGTAGTATTAGTCAGGATTACGAGCAGTACTTC. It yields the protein CASSISQDYEQYF.

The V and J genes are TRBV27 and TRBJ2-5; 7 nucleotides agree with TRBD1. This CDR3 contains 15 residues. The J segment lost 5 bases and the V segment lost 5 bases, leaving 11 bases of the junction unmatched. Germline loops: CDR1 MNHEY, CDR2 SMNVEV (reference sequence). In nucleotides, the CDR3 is TGTGCCAGCAGTCTCGAACAGGGGACGTGGGAGACCCAGTACTTC. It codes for CASSLEQGTWETQYF.

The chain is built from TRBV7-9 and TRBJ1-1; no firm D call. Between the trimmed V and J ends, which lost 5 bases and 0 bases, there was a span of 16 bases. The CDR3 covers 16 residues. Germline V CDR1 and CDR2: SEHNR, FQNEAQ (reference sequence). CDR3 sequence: CASSPDRRFMNTEAFF. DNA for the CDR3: TGTGCCAGCAGCCCCGACCGTCGGTTTATGAACACTGAAGCTTTCTTT.

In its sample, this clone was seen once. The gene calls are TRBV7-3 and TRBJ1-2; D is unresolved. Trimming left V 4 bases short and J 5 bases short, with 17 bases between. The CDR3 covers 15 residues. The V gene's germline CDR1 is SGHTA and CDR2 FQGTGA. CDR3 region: CASSSEEGRSYGYTF. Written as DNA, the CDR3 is TGTGCCAGCAGCTCAGAGGAGGGTCGCTCTTATGGCTACACCTTC.

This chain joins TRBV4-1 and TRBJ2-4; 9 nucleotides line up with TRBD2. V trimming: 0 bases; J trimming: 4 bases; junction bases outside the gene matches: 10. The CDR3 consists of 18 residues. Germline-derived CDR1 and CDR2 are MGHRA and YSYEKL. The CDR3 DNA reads TGCGCCAGCAGCCAAGATCCGGCTAGCGGGATGTCTAAAAACATTCAGTACTTC. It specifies CASSQDPASGMSKNIQYF.

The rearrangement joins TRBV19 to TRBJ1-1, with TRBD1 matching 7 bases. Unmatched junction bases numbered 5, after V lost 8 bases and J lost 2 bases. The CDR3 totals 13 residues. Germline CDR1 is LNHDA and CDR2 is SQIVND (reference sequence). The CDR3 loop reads CASSDRHNTEAFF. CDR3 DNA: TGTGCCAGTTCGGACAGGCACAACACTGAAGCTTTCTTT.